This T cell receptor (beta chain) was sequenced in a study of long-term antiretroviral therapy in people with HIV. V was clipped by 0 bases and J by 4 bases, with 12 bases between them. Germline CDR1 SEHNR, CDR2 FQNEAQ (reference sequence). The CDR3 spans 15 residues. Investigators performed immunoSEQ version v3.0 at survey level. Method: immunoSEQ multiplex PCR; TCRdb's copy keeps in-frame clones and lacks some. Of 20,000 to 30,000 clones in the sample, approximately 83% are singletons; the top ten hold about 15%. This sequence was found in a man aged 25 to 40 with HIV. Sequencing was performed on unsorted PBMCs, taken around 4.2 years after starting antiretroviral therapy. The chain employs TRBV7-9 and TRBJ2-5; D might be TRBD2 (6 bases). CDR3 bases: TGTGCCAGCAGCTTAGCGGGGGGTTGGGGAGAGACCCAGTACTTC. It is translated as CASSLAGGWGETQYF.